These T cell receptor beta chains were read from a single sample in a study of T cells in localized non-small cell lung cancer. The method was immunoSEQ multiplex PCR; TCRdb's version includes in-frame clones alone and lacks a portion of them. The top ten hold around 5% of the sample, which has about 5,000 clones, under 30% seen once. The material sequenced was lung tumor tissue, taken before any cancer treatment. These receptors were collected from a man between 40 and 70 years old with stage II lung adenocarcinoma. Each CDR3 is given with its conserved first and last residue. D genes are given only for firm matches. Clone size is not always given. Where it is, it says once, few, many or a class for expanded clones.

>TRBD2|TRBJ2-7|TRBV11-3|medium-sized
CASSSGLAGNEQYF
TGTGCCAGCAGCTCGGGCCTAGCGGGAAACGAGCAGTACTTC
>-|TRBJ2-1|TRBV5-1|large
CASADREAGVSYNEQFF
TGCGCCAGCGCGGACAGGGAGGCGGGAGTAAGCTACAATGAGCAGTTCTTC
>TRBD2|TRBJ2-1|TRBV9|-
CASSPFAGGPYNEQFF
TGTGCCAGCAGCCCTTTTGCGGGAGGGCCTTACAATGAGCAGTTCTTC
>TRBD2|TRBJ2-1|TRBV6-8|-
CASSYVLLAGPYNEQFF
TGTGCCAGCAGTTACGTATTGCTAGCGGGACCCTACAATGAGCAGTTCTTC
>-|TRBJ1-5|TRBV19|-
CASSINLGGQRATPQHF
TGTGCCAGTAGTATAAACCTCGGTGGGCAGCGGGCAACGCCCCAGCATTTT
>TRBD2|TRBJ2-3|TRBV19|few
CASSSWTSPDSTDTQYF
TGTGCCAGTAGTTCTTGGACTAGCCCAGATAGCACAGATACGCAGTATTTT
>TRBD2|TRBJ2-7|TRBV11-3|few
CASSSVAGGSYEQYF
TGTGCCAGCAGCTCGGTAGCGGGAGGTTCCTACGAGCAGTACTTC
>-|TRBJ2-7|TRBV28|-
CASSNPYQSQRAYEQYF
TGTGCCAGCAGCAACCCTTACCAAAGCCAACGGGCCTACGAGCAGTACTTC
>-|TRBJ2-7|TRBV15|-
CATSRVDPEGEQYF
TGTGCCACCAGCAGAGTGGACCCCGAGGGCGAGCAGTACTTC
>TRBD2|TRBJ2-2|TRBV28|-
CASSLYLAGNTGELFF
TGTGCCAGCAGTTTATATCTAGCGGGGAACACCGGGGAGCTGTTTTTT
>TRBD2|TRBJ2-3|TRBV19|-
CASSTGLAGGVGDTQYF
TGTGCCAGTAGTACTGGACTAGCGGGAGGGGTAGGAGATACGCAGTATTTT
>TRBD1|TRBJ2-7|TRBV14|-
CASSRASTGAYEQYF
TGTGCCAGCAGCCGGGCCTCGACAGGGGCCTACGAGCAGTACTTC
>TRBD2|TRBJ2-3|TRBV6-8|-
CASSYQREVDTQYF
TGTGCCAGCAGTTACCAACGGGAGGTAGATACGCAGTATTTT
>-|TRBJ2-7|TRBV5-1|large
CASSPEAGLVYEQYF
TGCGCCAGCAGCCCGGAGGCGGGATTAGTCTACGAGCAGTACTTC
>-|TRBJ2-2|TRBV9|-
CASSVKAVFTGELFF
TGTGCCAGCAGCGTAAAAGCGGTCTTTACCGGGGAGCTGTTTTTT
>-|TRBJ2-7|TRBV7-5|-
CASSPRLDSYEQYF
TGTGCCAGCAGCCCACGACTAGATTCTTACGAGCAGTACTTC
>TRBD2|TRBJ2-3|TRBV6-8|medium-sized
CASSEWGLATDTQYF
TGTGCCAGCAGCGAGTGGGGACTAGCGACAGATACGCAGTATTTT
>TRBD1|TRBJ1-4|TRBV13|few
CASSLDRGRAANEKLFF
TGTGCCAGCAGCTTAGACAGGGGGAGAGCGGCTAATGAAAAACTGTTTTTT
>-|TRBJ1-5|TRBV5-1|-
CASSPEPGLAQPQHF
TGCGCCAGCAGCCCCGAGCCCGGGTTGGCTCAGCCCCAGCATTTT
>-|TRBJ2-7|TRBV6-7|few
CASRINPVGPYEQYF
TGTGCCAGCAGAATTAATCCTGTGGGGCCCTACGAGCAGTACTTC
>-|TRBJ1-1|TRBV15|-
CATSIELPGPGGTEAFF
TGTGCCACCAGCATCGAACTCCCAGGGCCCGGGGGAACTGAAGCTTTCTTT
>-|TRBJ2-1|TRBV11-3|few
CASSLDRLSSSYNEQFF
TGTGCCAGCAGCTTAGATAGACTATCGAGCTCCTACAATGAGCAGTTCTTC
>-|TRBJ1-2|TRBV6-8|-
CASSPGRRGYTF
TGTGCCAGCAGCCCGGGGCGGAGGGGCTACACCTTC
>-|TRBJ2-3|TRBV19|-
CASRTSTDTQYF
TGTGCCAGTAGGACTAGCACAGATACGCAGTATTTT
>-|TRBJ1-3|TRBV11-3|-
CASTPGGGSGNTIYF
TGTGCCAGCACCCCCGGGGGGGGGTCTGGAAACACCATATATTTT
>-|TRBJ1-2|TRBV28|-
CASSTLRTRYTF
TGTGCCAGCAGTACTCTTAGGACCCGCTACACCTTC
>-|TRBJ1-3|TRBV28|-
CASSPAGSGNTIYF
TGTGCCAGCTCCCCGGCGGGTTCTGGAAACACCATATATTTT
>-|TRBJ1-1|TRBV30|-
CAWTTGVATEAFF
TGTGCCTGGACGACCGGGGTGGCCACTGAAGCTTTCTTT
>-|TRBJ1-2|TRBV28|few
CASTLGGSTNYGYTF
TGTGCCAGCACCCTGGGGGGCAGCACCAACTATGGCTACACCTTC
>-|TRBJ2-5|TRBV28|-
CASSSSGGAQETQYF
TGTGCCAGCAGTTCCAGCGGTGGGGCTCAAGAGACCCAGTACTTC
>-|TRBJ2-7|TRBV28|few
CASSGSSYEQYF
TGTGCCAGCAGTGGGAGCTCCTACGAGCAGTACTTC
>-|TRBJ1-3|TRBV9|medium-sized
CASSVSTGAGNTIYF
TGTGCCAGCAGCGTATCCACTGGGGCTGGAAACACCATATATTTT
>-|TRBJ2-7|TRBV11-3|few
CASSLVGPSGEQYF
TGTGCCAGCAGCTTAGTTGGTCCGTCGGGCGAGCAGTACTTC
>-|TRBJ2-7|TRBV28|-
CASRQGSYEQYF
TGTGCCAGCCGTCAAGGGTCCTACGAGCAGTACTTC
>TRBD2|TRBJ2-1|TRBV11-3|-
CASSPSGGSYNEQFF
TGTGCCAGCAGCCCGTCGGGGGGCTCCTACAATGAGCAGTTCTTC
>-|TRBJ1-2|TRBV29-1|-
CSVAGTGGYGYTF
TGCAGCGTTGCCGGCACCGGTGGCTATGGCTACACCTTC
>TRBD1|TRBJ1-1|TRBV14|few
CASSPTGGGNTEAFF
TGTGCCAGCAGCCCTACAGGGGGCGGAAACACTGAAGCTTTCTTT
>-|TRBJ2-1|TRBV5-1|-
CASSSGRNYNEQFF
TGCGCCAGCAGTTCCGGGAGAAACTACAATGAGCAGTTCTTC
>TRBD2|TRBJ2-5|TRBV11-3|medium-sized
CASSLSLAGVYQETQYF
TGTGCCAGCAGCTTGTCCCTAGCGGGGGTATACCAAGAGACCCAGTACTTC
>-|TRBJ1-5|TRBV19|-
CASSSGGPQHF
TGTGCCAGTAGTTCCGGAGGGCCCCAGCATTTT
>TRBD2|TRBJ2-5|TRBV18|-
CASSSGLAGGETQYF
TGTGCCAGCTCCTCGGGACTAGCGGGAGGAGAGACCCAGTACTTC
>-|TRBJ2-1|TRBV5-2|-
CASSLVRTTPNSYNEQFF
TGTGCCAGCAGCTTGGTCAGAACAACTCCCAACTCCTACAATGAGCAGTTCTTC
>-|TRBJ2-1|TRBV19|-
CASSVTRGDEQFF
TGTGCCAGTAGCGTGACCAGGGGAGATGAGCAGTTCTTC
>-|TRBJ1-2|TRBV6-8|few
CASSPGGRYGYTF
TGTGCCAGCAGCCCCGGGGGACGCTATGGCTACACCTTC